The 29 T cell receptor beta chains given below trace back to one sample, sequenced in a study of identical twins. TCRdb reprocessed the 5' RACE reads via MiXCR and lists one record per CDR3 protein. The data hold some 1,600,000 distinct CDR3 sequences, with more than 30% observed a single time. The sequencing sample was made of cord blood. These receptors originate from a newborn girl in good health.

The chain recombines TRBV12-3 or TRBV12-4 with TRBJ2-1; unclear D gene. CDR3 length: 16 amino acids. V lost 6 bases, J lost 0 bases, and 15 bases lay in between. CDR3 residues: CASRTRTTISYNEQFF. CDR3 sequence (DNA): TGTGCCAGCAGGACCCGGACGACCATCTCCTACAATGAGCAGTTCTTC.

The sample holds a few counts of this clonotype. One end of the junction is discordant with germline, which a read error may explain. The chain links TRBV7-7 to TRBJ2-1, with D possibly being TRBD1 or TRBD2 (6 bases each). This CDR3 comprises 15 residues. The germline V gene has CDR1 SSHAT and CDR2 FNYEAQ (reference sequence). The CDR3 bases are TGTGCTAGCAGCTTAGCGAAAGGGGGGCACAATGAGCAGTTCTTC. Protein product: CASSLAKGGHNEQFF.

This clonotype was detected a few times. The V call is TRBV27, the J call TRBJ2-6; TRBD2 aligns across 8 bases. There are 17 residues in the CDR3. With V trimmed by 5 bases and J by 1 base, 7 bases remained unmatched. Looked up from germline, CDR1 is MNHEY and CDR2 is SMNVEV (reference sequence). CDR3: CASSTTPGGSGANVLTF. CDR3 DNA sequence: TGTGCCAGCAGTACTACCCCGGGGGGGTCTGGGGCCAACGTCCTGACTTTC.

The V call is TRBV6-6, the J call TRBJ2-1; D tentatively fits TRBD1 or TRBD2 (5 bases each). CDR3 length equals 15 residues. Trimming removed 2 bases from V and 6 bases from J, with 14 bases in between. Germline CDR1 is MNHNY and CDR2 is SVGAGI (reference sequence). The CDR3 sequence: CASSYPGPSGNEQFF. The CDR3 DNA follows: TGTGCCAGCAGTTACCCGGGACCGTCGGGCAATGAGCAGTTCTTC.

The chain employs TRBV28 and TRBJ2-7, with D perhaps assigned TRBD1 or TRBD2 (5 bases each). The CDR3 is 12 amino acids. CDR1 and CDR2 (germline): MDHEN, SYDVKM. Trimming removed 7 bases at V and 0 bases at J, with 7 bases between. DNA for the CDR3: TGTGCCAGCACCGGGGCCTCCTACGAGCAGTACTTC. Amino acids: CASTGASYEQYF.

This sequence joins TRBV10-3 and TRBJ2-5, with D possibly TRBD2 on 5 matching bases. Germline V CDR1 and CDR2: ENHRY, SYGVKD. Between the trimmed V and J ends, which lost 3 bases and 11 bases, there was a span of 16 bases. The CDR3 totals 13 residues. Here the CDR3 DNA reads TGTGCCATCAGTGAAGGTCAGGAGGCCCCGCAGTACTTC. The encoded protein is CAISEGQEAPQYF.

The chain recombines TRBV4-2 with TRBJ2-7, with D perhaps given as TRBD1 or TRBD2 (6 bases each). Germline V CDR1 and CDR2: LGHNA, YNFKEQ. V lost 1 base to trimming and J lost 0 bases, with 10 bases between them. The CDR3 runs 15 residues. For the CDR3, the DNA is TGTGCCAGCAGCCAAGCGAAGGGGGGCTCCTACGAGCAGTACTTC. Encoded protein: CASSQAKGGSYEQYF.

The chain carries TRBV28 and TRBJ2-7, with D maybe TRBD1 (6 bases). CDR3 size: 14 residues. V was clipped by 5 bases and J by 0 bases, with 11 bases between them. Germline V CDR1 and CDR2: MDHEN, SYDVKM. CDR3 amino acids: CASSVLGASYEQYF. The CDR3 DNA follows: TGTGCCAGCAGTGTGCTGGGGGCCTCCTACGAGCAGTACTTC.

The chain joins TRBV7-2 to TRBJ1-4, with D possibly matching TRBD1 (5 bases). V was clipped by 7 bases and J by 8 bases, with 26 bases between them. CDR3 length: 17 residues. CDR1 is SGHTA, CDR2 FQGNSA, per germline. The CDR3 sequence is CASILRTTAHVWEKLFF. Written as DNA, the CDR3 is TGTGCCAGCATCCTAAGAACGACAGCCCACGTTTGGGAAAAACTGTTTTTT.

This clonotype has only one observation. The chain is built from TRBV5-1 and TRBJ2-5, with 11 bases that match TRBD2. From germline, CDR1 is SGHRS and CDR2 YFSETQ. Losses at the gene ends were 4 bases for V and 11 bases for J; bases not matched to a gene: 16. The CDR3 runs 16 residues. In DNA, the CDR3 is TGCGCCAGCAGCCTTAGCGGGAGGGCGTCCTACAATGAGCAGTACTTC. This encodes CASSLSGRASYNEQYF.

The V and J genes are TRBV9 and TRBJ1-1; weak D call: TRBD1 (6 bases). Germline loops: CDR1 SGDLS, CDR2 YYNGEE. V was cut by 0 bases and J by 7 bases, with 16 bases left in between. This CDR3 has 15 amino acids. The CDR3 bases are TGTGCCAGCAGCGTAGGCGTGGGACAACACATTGAAGCTTTCTTT. Encoded protein: CASSVGVGQHIEAFF.

Concerning this clonotype: A much larger clone lies a single base off, so this may be a read error. The J gene is TRBJ2-5, the V gene TRBV5-1; 7 bases map to TRBD1. V was clipped by 3 bases and J by 1 base; unmatched bases: 3. Germline values: CDR1 SGHRS, CDR2 YFSETQ. This CDR3 contains 14 residues. The CDR3 spells CASSWGTAQETQYF. CDR3 nucleotides: TGCGCCAGCAGCTGGGGGACAGCCCAAGAGACCCAGTACTTC.

This clonotype was counted between two and nine times. The gene calls are TRBV29-1 and TRBJ2-7, with 8 positions matching TRBD1. CDR1 and CDR2 from the germline V gene are SQVTM and ANQGSEA. The CDR3 contains 14 residues. V gave up 6 bases and J gave up 2 bases; unmatched junction bases: 9. The CDR3 sequence is CSVLTGGLTYEQYF. The CDR3 bases are TGCAGCGTGTTAACAGGGGGGCTTACCTACGAGCAGTACTTC.

This clonotype was counted once. This may arise from a read error, as a much more abundant clone is one base away. This sequence joins TRBV29-1 and TRBJ2-3; a weak D match, TRBD2 (5 bases). Germline values: CDR1 SQVTM, CDR2 ANQGSEA. This CDR3 spans 14 amino acids. CDR3 amino acids: CSVTRDSSTDTRYF. The CDR3 coding sequence is TGCAGCGTTACAAGGGATTCTAGCACAGATACGCGGTATTTT.

The chain employs TRBV20-1 and TRBJ2-7; 7 bases align to TRBD1. The DNA end lines up better with TRBJ2-5; the J call may be wrong. Germline V gives CDR1 DFQATT, CDR2 SNEGSKA (reference sequence). The CDR3 totals 15 residues. The CDR3 is CSARGKGAGGETQYF. The DNA of the CDR3 is TGCAGTGCTAGAGGGAAGGGGGCAGGTGGAGAGACCCAGTACTTC.

V gene TRBV28 combines with J gene TRBJ1-1; a weak D match, TRBD1 (5 bases). V lost 2 bases and J 3 bases, leaving 25 bases between the germline ends. The CDR3 spans 19 residues. CDR1 MDHEN and CDR2 SYDVKM come from the germline V gene. Written as DNA, the CDR3 is TGTGCCAGCAGTTTACCCCCGATGGGACGAAGGCTTGGGGACACTGAAGCTTTCTTT. Protein sequence: CASSLPPMGRRLGDTEAFF.

This clonotype was counted between two and nine times. The rearrangement links TRBV7-2 to TRBJ2-1; 8 bases fit TRBD2. The CDR3 consists of 16 residues. V shed 3 bases and J 7 bases; nucleotides not matched to a gene: 11. Germline CDR1 SGHTA, CDR2 FQGNSA. CDR3 loop: CASSFIFPAGVNEQFF. The CDR3 DNA reads as TGTGCCAGCAGCTTTATTTTTCCAGCGGGAGTGAATGAGCAGTTCTTC.

The chain carries TRBV6-6 and TRBJ1-4; 9 bases match TRBD1. CDR1 is MNHNY and CDR2 is SVGAGI in the germline V gene (reference sequence). This CDR3 spans 15 amino acids. Trimming at V came to 3 bases and at J to 3 bases, leaving 2 bases not matched to a gene. The CDR3 region is CASSYTGGSNEKLFF. The CDR3 DNA reads TGTGCCAGCAGTTATACAGGGGGCTCTAATGAAAAACTGTTTTTT.

This clonotype was seen only a few times. The V gene is TRBV29-1, the J gene TRBJ1-3, with 8 nucleotides matching TRBD1. From germline, CDR1 is SQVTM and CDR2 ANQGSEA. V shed 6 bases, J shed 0 bases, and the junction held 10 bases outside the gene matches. This CDR3 comprises 16 residues. The CDR3 loop reads CSVASPGGASGNTIYF. DNA for the CDR3: TGCAGCGTGGCTTCACCAGGGGGCGCCTCTGGAAACACCATATATTTT.

The chain combines TRBV21-1 with TRBJ2-4; the table assigns TRBD1, which was not confirmed against the DNA. TRBV21-1 corresponds to a pseudogene. This CDR3 contains 14 residues. CDR3 sequence: CASSGQSSKNIQYF. The CDR3 DNA sequence: TGTGCCAGCAGCGGACAGTCCTCCAAAAACATTCAGTACTTC.

This clonotype was counted ten times or more. This rearrangement joins TRBV5-1 to TRBJ2-3; weak D call: TRBD2 (6 bases). Trimming removed 4 bases from V and 2 bases from J, with 14 bases in between. CDR1 and CDR2 (germline): SGHRS, YFSETQ. CDR3 size: 15 residues. The CDR3 region has the DNA TGCGCCAGCAGCCTCTGGACTACCGACACAGATACGCAGTATTTT. This translates into CASSLWTTDTDTQYF.

V is TRBV3-1 and J is TRBJ1-2; tentatively, D is TRBD1 (6 bases). This CDR3 has 17 residues. Germline V gives CDR1 LGHDT, CDR2 YNNKEL (reference sequence). Trimming stripped 0 bases from V and 2 bases from J, with 16 bases between. This CDR3 is CASSQEEWSTGNYGYTF. The CDR3 DNA reads TGTGCCAGCAGCCAAGAAGAGTGGTCAACAGGGAACTATGGCTACACCTTC.

The genes are TRBV6-6 and TRBJ2-7; perhaps TRBD2 as D (6 bases). Trimming removed 5 bases at V and 0 bases at J, with 20 bases between. This CDR3 has 17 residues. In germline, CDR1 is MNHNY, CDR2 SVGAGI (reference sequence). CDR3 sequence: CASSQPISGLTSYEQYF. CDR3 bases: TGTGCCAGCAGTCAACCTATAAGCGGGTTGACCTCCTACGAGCAGTACTTC.

The gene calls are TRBV10-3 and TRBJ2-7, with D possibly matching TRBD1 (6 bases). TRBJ2-5 explains the end of the DNA better; the J call may be wrong. Germline CDR1 ENHRY, CDR2 SYGVKD. This CDR3 contains 13 residues. CDR3 nucleotide sequence: TGTGCCATCAACTCGGGACATGCGGAGACCCAGTACTTC. This codes for CAINSGHAETQYF.

V usage is TRBV20-1 and J usage is TRBJ2-7; the D gene is possibly TRBD2 (5 bases). The CDR3 extends over 14 amino acids. V was shortened by 3 bases and J by 5 bases, with 17 bases between the two germline ends. CDR1 DFQATT and CDR2 SNEGSKA come from the germline V gene (reference sequence). CDR3 sequence: CSASGGAGPHEQYF. In DNA, the CDR3 is TGCAGTGCTAGCGGAGGTGCTGGCCCCCACGAGCAGTACTTC.

This clonotype appeared a few times. V gene TRBV20-1 combines with J gene TRBJ2-1; 12 bases line up with TRBD2. V lost 0 bases to trimming and J lost 5 bases; unmatched junction nucleotides: 5. CDR3 length: 16 amino acids. The germline V gene has CDR1 DFQATT and CDR2 SNEGSKA (reference sequence). The CDR3 spells CSARERLAGVDNEQFF. The CDR3 DNA reads as TGCAGTGCTAGAGAACGACTAGCGGGAGTAGACAATGAGCAGTTCTTC.

The sample holds many counts of this clonotype. This rearrangement joins TRBV2 to TRBJ2-3; 8 bases are a match to TRBD2. The germline CDR1 and CDR2 sequences are SNHLY and FYNNEI. The CDR3 runs to 15 residues. The V segment lost 4 bases and the J segment 1 base; nucleotides outside the gene matches: 4. CDR3 amino acids: CASSVPAGGTDTQYF. The CDR3, as DNA: TGTGCCAGCAGTGTCCCAGCGGGGGGCACAGATACGCAGTATTTT.

This clonotype was observed a handful of times. The rearrangement joins TRBV20-1 to TRBJ1-4; possible D gene TRBD1, 5 bases. The CDR3 runs 16 residues. Trimming took 2 bases from V and 7 from J, leaving 20 bases between them. The germline V gene has CDR1 DFQATT and CDR2 SNEGSKA (reference sequence). The CDR3 region has the DNA TGCAGTGCTAGACAACCCACAGGTAGAGCGGGTGAAAAACTGTTTTTT. It yields the protein CSARQPTGRAGEKLFF.

This clonotype was seen only a few times. The chain couples TRBV18 to TRBJ2-3; 9 nucleotides match TRBD1. The V gene end was trimmed by 4 bases and the J gene end by 3 bases; junction bases not matched to a gene: 14. The germline CDR1 and CDR2 sequences are KGHSH and LQKENI. This CDR3 has 18 amino acids. CDR3 loop: CASSLTPLPGTGTDTQYF. CDR3 coding DNA: TGTGCCAGCTCACTTACGCCACTACCCGGGACAGGGACAGATACGCAGTATTTT.